A single sample gave rise to the 16 T cell receptor beta chains below, sequenced in a study of human T cells and chemical hapten exposure. Time point reported: patch test 3, about 24 weeks after DPC sensitization. Treatment specified: therapeutic diphenylcyclopropenone sensitization with weekly scalp DPC. TCRdb independently ran MiXCR on the RACE reads; one entry per CDR3 protein. The top ten hold less than 2.5% of the sample, which has 50,000 to 75,000 distinct CDR3 sequences, 8% to 13% seen once. The sequences come from whole blood, collected in connection with sensitization to the hapten diphenylcyclopropenone (DPC). These receptors were taken from a woman in her twenties or thirties with alopecia areata. Some clones in this sample may be carry-over from other donors' samples.

In this sample, this clonotype turned up a few times. V and J are TRBV21-1 and TRBJ2-6; the table's D call TRBD2 went unverified against the DNA. TRBV21-1 is an annotated pseudogene. The CDR3 contains 19 residues. The CDR3 sequence is CASSNFGKGPNSGANVLTF. Written as DNA, the CDR3 is TGTGCCAGCAGCAATTTCGGAAAGGGCCCGAACTCTGGGGCCAACGTCCTGACTTTC.

This clonotype was detected only a few times. The chain recombines TRBV27 with TRBJ2-3; possibly TRBD2 for D (7 bases). This CDR3 comprises 15 residues. V lost 8 bases and J 5 bases, leaving 20 bases between the germline ends. Germline V gene lookup returns CDR1 MNHEY and CDR2 SMNVEV (reference sequence). CDR3 protein: CASAHRGRGGDTQYF. CDR3 sequence (DNA): TGTGCCAGCGCCCATAGGGGGAGGGGAGGAGATACGCAGTATTTT.

Only a few counts were recorded for this clonotype. The V and J genes are TRBV28 and TRBJ1-5; 10 nucleotides match TRBD1. Looked up from germline, CDR1 is MDHEN and CDR2 is SYDVKM. The trim removed 6 bases at V and 9 bases at J, leaving 17 bases unmatched. This CDR3 contains 17 residues. As DNA, the CDR3 is TGTGCCAGCAGCTCGACAGGGGGCAGACTCCTACTATGGCCCCAGCATTTT. This translates into CASSSTGGRLLLWPQHF. The variable domain in full, completed from reference TRBV28 and TRBJ1-5, reads DVKVTQSSRYLVKRTGEKVFLECVQDMDHENMFWYRQDPGLGLRLIYFSYDVKMKEKGDIPEGYSVSREKKERFSLILESASTNQTSMYLCASSSTGGRLLLWPQHFGDGTRLSIL.

The chain links TRBV29-1 to TRBJ2-3; either TRBD1 or TRBD2 may fit D (5 bases each). V was trimmed by 4 bases and J by 2 bases, leaving 10 bases between them. The CDR3 is 13 residues long. The V gene's germline CDR1 is SQVTM and CDR2 ANQGSEA. The CDR3 nucleotides read TGCAGCGTTGGGTCCGGGGCCACAGATACGCAGTATTTT. This codes for CSVGSGATDTQYF.

This clonotype was detected only a few times. The chain uses TRBV12-3 or TRBV12-4 and TRBJ2-3; D gene uncertain. This CDR3 region has 14 residues. Trimming stripped 0 bases from V and 2 bases from J, with 6 bases between. The CDR3 is CASSLAPNTDTQYF. DNA for the CDR3: TGTGCCAGCAGTTTAGCCCCGAACACAGATACGCAGTATTTT.

The sample holds many counts of this clonotype. The rearrangement uses TRBV12-3 or TRBV12-4 and TRBJ2-2; D is uncertain. CDR3 length: 13 amino acids. Trimming shortened V by 1 base and J by 8 bases, and 8 bases separated the two germline ends. The CDR3 sequence: CASSLGPQGELFF. As DNA, the CDR3 is TGTGCCAGCAGTTTAGGCCCCCAAGGGGAGCTGTTTTTT.

This rearrangement joins TRBV11-2 to TRBJ2-7; D is undetermined. Germline loops: CDR1 SGHAT, CDR2 FQNNGV. V dropped 5 bases and J dropped 10 bases, with 9 bases sitting between them. The CDR3 runs to 10 residues. The CDR3 DNA is TGTGCCAGCAGCCACACGGCCCAGTACTTC. Protein product: CASSHTAQYF.

This clonotype was detected ten times or more. The CDR3, as DNA: TGTGCCAACGGACAGGGCGATAGCAATCAGCCCCAGCATTTT. It is translated as CANGQGDSNQPQHF. The chain carries TRBV12-3 or TRBV12-4 and TRBJ1-5; 8 nucleotides agree with TRBD1. The V segment lost 10 bases and the J segment 0 bases; nucleotides outside the gene matches: 5. The CDR3 extends over 14 amino acids.

The chain couples TRBV28 to TRBJ2-2; D is undetermined. The germline gives CDR1 MDHEN, CDR2 SYDVKM. V lost 1 base to trimming and J lost 0 bases, with 9 bases between them. The CDR3 is 16 residues long. This chain's CDR3 is CASSLLIGPNTGELFF. CDR3 nucleotide sequence: TGTGCCAGCAGTTTATTGATCGGCCCGAACACCGGGGAGCTGTTTTTT.

The chain carries TRBV6-5 and TRBJ2-7; 8 bases map to TRBD1. The CDR3 runs 15 residues. The junction had 10 bases not matched to a gene; V was cut back by 6 bases and J by 3 bases. Per germline, CDR1 MNHEY and CDR2 SVGAGI. This CDR3 reads CASRKQTGALYEQYF. CDR3 nucleotides: TGTGCCAGCAGGAAACAGACAGGGGCCCTCTACGAGCAGTACTTC.

This clonotype was counted between two and nine times. V usage is TRBV9 and J usage is TRBJ1-2; a possible D gene is TRBD1 (6 bases). Germline CDR1 reads SGDLS; CDR2 reads YYNGEE. This CDR3 comprises 15 residues. Trimming removed 0 bases from V and 2 bases from J, with 11 bases in between. CDR3 DNA sequence: TGTGCCAGCAGCGTAGTAGCAGGGACAAACTATGGCTACACCTTC. This codes for CASSVVAGTNYGYTF.

The V call is TRBV7-9, the J call TRBJ2-7, with D possibly being TRBD1 or TRBD2 (6 bases each). Trimming cost V 6 bases and J 2 bases, with 17 bases left between them. The CDR3 loop spans 15 amino acids. Germline V CDR1 and CDR2: SEHNR, FQNEAQ (reference sequence). The CDR3 loop is CASSHNRGTPYEQYF. CDR3 nucleotide sequence: TGTGCCAGCAGTCATAATCGGGGGACACCCTACGAGCAGTACTTC.

Many counts were recorded for this clonotype. The chain has TRBV7-2 and TRBJ2-7; no reliable D call. V was pared by 5 bases and J by 8 bases, with 16 bases between. The CDR3 runs 13 residues. Germline loops: CDR1 SGHTA, CDR2 FQGNSA. CDR3 DNA: TGTGCCAGCAGCCGACTCGGCCCCGACAAGCAGTACTTC. It codes for CASSRLGPDKQYF.

This clonotype was counted a few times. The genes are TRBV7-9 and TRBJ2-1, with D uncertain. Germline values: CDR1 SEHNR, CDR2 FQNEAQ (reference sequence). V was shortened by 5 bases and J by 10 bases, with 12 bases between the two germline ends. The CDR3 sequence is 12 residues long. The CDR3 region has the DNA TGTGCCAGCAGCCCTACCAGTCTCGAGCAGTTCTTC. Its protein is CASSPTSLEQFF.

The table lists this clonotype with many counts. The rearrangement links TRBV6-5 to TRBJ1-1; 7 bases agree with TRBD1. V trimming: 5 bases; J trimming: 5 bases; junction bases outside the gene matches: 8. The CDR3 runs to 14 residues. Germline V gene sequence: CDR1 MNHEY, CDR2 SVGAGI. The CDR3, as DNA: TGTGCCAGCAGTCGGCAGACAGGGAAGACTGAAGCTTTCTTT. Translating it yields CASSRQTGKTEAFF.

This chain links TRBV5-8 with TRBJ2-1; 12 bases are a match to TRBD2. This CDR3 is 16 amino acids long. Germline V gene lookup returns CDR1 SGHTS and CDR2 YDEGEE. Trimming cost V 5 bases and J 0 bases; bases outside gene matches: 3. The CDR3 nucleotides read TGTGCCAGCAGGAAGACTAGCGGGAGCTCCTACAATGAGCAGTTCTTC. Translated: CASRKTSGSSYNEQFF.